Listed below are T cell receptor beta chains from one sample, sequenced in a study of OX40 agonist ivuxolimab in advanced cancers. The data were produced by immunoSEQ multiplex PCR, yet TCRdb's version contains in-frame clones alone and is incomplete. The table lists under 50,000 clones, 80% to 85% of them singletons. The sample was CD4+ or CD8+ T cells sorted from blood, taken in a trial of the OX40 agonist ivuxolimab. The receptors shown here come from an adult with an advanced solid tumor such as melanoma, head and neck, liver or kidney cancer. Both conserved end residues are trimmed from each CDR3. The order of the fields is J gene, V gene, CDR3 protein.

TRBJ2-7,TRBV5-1,ASSPGGRQAHEQY
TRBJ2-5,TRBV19,ASSIGGGFETQY
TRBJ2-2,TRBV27,ASSLRPRDTGELF
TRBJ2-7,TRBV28,ASSLYGTGDYEQY
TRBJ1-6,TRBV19,ASSIGVYNSPLH
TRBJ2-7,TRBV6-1,ASSRTSFYEQY
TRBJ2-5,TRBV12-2,ASRIKPRAAQETQY
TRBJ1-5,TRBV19,ASKLRGASNQPQH
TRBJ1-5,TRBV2,ASSDLDRGQPQH
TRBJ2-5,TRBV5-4,ASSLPGGQETQY
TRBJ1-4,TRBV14,ASSRGTNEKLF
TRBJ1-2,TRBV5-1,ASSLEGRTGYT
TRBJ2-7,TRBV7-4,ASSPLSTAYEQY
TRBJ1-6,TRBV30,AWTGNGGGSPLH
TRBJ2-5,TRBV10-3,AISGSDRGQETQY
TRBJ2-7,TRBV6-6,ASSYETGGWYEQY
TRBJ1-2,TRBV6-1,ASSDSGTAAFGYT
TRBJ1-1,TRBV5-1,ASSLWGRDTEAF
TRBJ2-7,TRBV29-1,SVSQGAYEQY
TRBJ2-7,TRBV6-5,ASSYSGSGRAEEQY
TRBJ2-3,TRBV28,ASRPGPSTDTQY
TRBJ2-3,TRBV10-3,ATRTGGADTQY
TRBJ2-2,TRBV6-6,ASRPGPGYTGELF
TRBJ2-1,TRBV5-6,ASSSLGSGGDLGEQF
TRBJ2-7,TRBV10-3,AISPPTVYEQY
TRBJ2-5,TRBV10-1,ASSEGRGRKETQY
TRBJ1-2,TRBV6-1,ASSETSDVLRGYT
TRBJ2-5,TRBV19,ASSNLDKETQY
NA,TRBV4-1,ASSQRDGTYEQY
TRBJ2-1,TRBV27,ASSGSRDKEIYNEQF
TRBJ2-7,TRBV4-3,ASSQRQGGDEQY
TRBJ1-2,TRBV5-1,ASSHDQGDGYT
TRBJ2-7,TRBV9,ASSVGLVGYEQY
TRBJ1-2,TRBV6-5,ASSYSRDRGRGYT
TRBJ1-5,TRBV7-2,ASSFYSVTQASQPQH
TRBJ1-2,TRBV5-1,ASSLGDRGGGYT
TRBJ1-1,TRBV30,AWSSGGAEAF
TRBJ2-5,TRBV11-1,ASSLEGETQY
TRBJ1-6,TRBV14,ASSQEREGPLH
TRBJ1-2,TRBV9,ASSVDGGANYGYT
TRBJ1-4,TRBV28,ASSSAGGNLEKLF
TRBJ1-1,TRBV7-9,ASSLATGGTEAF
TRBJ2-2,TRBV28,ASSLWRLAGGPGELF
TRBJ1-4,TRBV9,ASSVGGGEGKLF
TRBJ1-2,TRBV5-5,ASSRVSPTDGYT
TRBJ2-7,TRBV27,ASSLSRPYEQY
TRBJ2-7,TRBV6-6,ASKYQRGQGNEQY
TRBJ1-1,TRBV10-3,AIRPTGATEAF
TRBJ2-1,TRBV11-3,ASSYHNEQF
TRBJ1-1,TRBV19,ASSPLRQDTEAF